One and the same sample provided the 17 T cell receptor beta chains below, sequenced in a study of control samples from healthy donors and cancer patients. Sequencing used immunoSEQ multiplex PCR; TCRdb keeps in-frame clones, though not all of them. Seen here are 65,000 to 70,000 clones, 84% observed once, and the top ten hold 2.5% to 3%. The sequenced material came from PBMCs. The source is a woman between 50 and 59 years old with lung cancer.

The genes are TRBV28 and TRBJ1-1, with a tentative D call TRBD1 (5 bases). CDR1 MDHEN and CDR2 SYDVKM come from the germline V gene. The CDR3 has 14 amino acids. Trimming removed 8 bases from V and 1 base from J, with 14 bases in between. CDR3 nucleotide sequence: TGTGCCAGCCGAACAGGTCTGGCGAACACTGAAGCTTTCTTT. Residues: CASRTGLANTEAFF.

V is TRBV2 and J is TRBJ1-2, with 9 bases matching TRBD1. Germline assignment: CDR1 SNHLY and CDR2 FYNNEI. The CDR3 runs 14 residues. V was clipped by 4 bases and J by 4 bases; unmatched bases: 4. This CDR3 reads CASSVRTGVYGYTF. Written as DNA, the CDR3 is TGTGCCAGCAGTGTCCGGACAGGGGTCTATGGCTACACCTTC.

The chain couples TRBV2 to TRBJ2-2; D is unresolved. V gave up 4 bases and J gave up 5 bases, with 8 bases separating them. From germline, CDR1 is SNHLY and CDR2 FYNNEI. The CDR3 runs to 13 residues. Written as DNA, the CDR3 is TGTGCCAGCAGTGTGGGTCCGACCGGGGAGCTGTTTTTT. It encodes CASSVGPTGELFF.

The chain couples TRBV15 to TRBJ1-4, with a tentative D call TRBD1 (6 bases). V lost 0 bases and J lost 3, with 14 bases in between. The CDR3 length is 17 residues. The germline V gene has CDR1 LNHNV and CDR2 YYDKDF (reference sequence). The CDR3 is CATSRDPEGGPNEKLFF. CDR3 DNA sequence: TGTGCCACCAGCAGAGATCCTGAGGGGGGCCCTAATGAAAAACTGTTTTTT.

The V and J genes are TRBV14 and TRBJ2-1, with D perhaps TRBD2 (5 bases). The germline CDR1 and CDR2 sequences are SGHDN and FVKESK. V was clipped by 1 base and J by 10 bases, with 11 bases between them. CDR3 length equals 13 residues. CDR3 amino acids: CASSQGPREEQFF. Written as DNA, the CDR3 is TGTGCCAGCAGCCAAGGGCCCCGGGAAGAGCAGTTCTTC.

The V and J genes are TRBV15 and TRBJ1-1; D is unclear. This CDR3 spans 15 amino acids. CDR1 is LNHNV and CDR2 is YYDKDF in the germline V gene (reference sequence). V was pared by 0 bases and J by 1 base, with 9 bases between. CDR3 residues: CATSRDWEWNTEAFF. The CDR3 DNA is TGTGCCACCAGCAGAGATTGGGAGTGGAACACTGAAGCTTTCTTT. The variable domain in full, completed from reference TRBV15 and TRBJ1-1, reads DAMVIQNPRYQVTQFGKPVTLSCSQTLNHNVMYWYQQKSSQAPKLLFHYYDKDFNNEADTPDNFQSRRPNTSFCFLDIRSPGLGDTAMYLCATSRDWEWNTEAFFGQGTRLTVV.

The chain joins TRBV19 to TRBJ1-2; D is possibly TRBD1 (6 bases). V lost 6 bases to trimming and J lost 5 bases, with 19 bases between them. Germline V gene data show CDR1 as LNHDA and CDR2 as SQIVND (reference sequence). This CDR3 spans 15 amino acids. The CDR3 spells CASSPYSGTTYGYTF. The CDR3 DNA reads as TGTGCCAGTAGCCCGTACTCCGGGACAACTTATGGCTACACCTTC.

The V call is TRBV10-3, the J call TRBJ1-1; D is uncertain. V lost 2 bases and J lost 6, with 13 bases in between. Germline assignment: CDR1 ENHRY and CDR2 SYGVKD. This CDR3 has 14 amino acids. The DNA for the CDR3 is TGTGCCATCAGTGAGGGGTCAGCTCGGGCTGAAGCTTTCTTT. Amino acid sequence: CAISEGSARAEAFF.

The V gene is TRBV12-3 or TRBV12-4, the J gene TRBJ2-7; TRBD1 matches at 8 bases. The CDR3 has 13 residues. V lost 3 bases and J lost 7; bases outside the gene matches: 5. CDR3 coding DNA: TGTGCCAGCAGTTTCCCTGGACAGGGAGAGCAGTACTTC. This encodes CASSFPGQGEQYF.

The V call is TRBV2, the J call TRBJ2-3; 9 nucleotides agree with TRBD2. V shed 9 bases and J 1 base; nucleotides not matched to a gene: 2. Germline CDR1 is SNHLY and CDR2 is FYNNEI. This CDR3 region has 13 residues. This CDR3 is CARGLAGTDTQYF. In nucleotides, the CDR3 is TGTGCCAGGGGACTAGCTGGCACAGATACGCAGTATTTT.

The chain is built from TRBV24-1 and TRBJ1-5; the D is unclear. CDR3 length: 14 residues. The V and J ends lost 3 bases and 0 bases respectively, with 5 bases between them. Germline loops: CDR1 KGHDR, CDR2 SFDVKD. CDR3 coding DNA: TGTGCCACCAGTGATCCGTATAGCAATCAGCCCCAGCATTTT. It translates to CATSDPYSNQPQHF.

This chain joins TRBV18 and TRBJ1-1; D unclear. The V gene lost 5 bases and the J gene lost 7 bases, with 20 bases spanning the gap. Germline V gene sequence: CDR1 KGHSH, CDR2 LQKENI. The CDR3 is 15 amino acids. CDR3 protein: CASSEGTDLFYEAFF. DNA of the CDR3: TGTGCCAGCTCAGAAGGAACAGATCTTTTTTATGAAGCTTTCTTT. The full variable domain, completed using reference TRBV18 and TRBJ1-1, is NAGVMQNPRHLVRRRGQEARLRCSPMKGHSHVYWYRQLPEEGLKFMVYLQKENIIDESGMPKERFSAEFPKEGPSILRIQQVVRGDSAAYFCASSEGTDLFYEAFFGQGTRLTVV.

This clone was observed once. This chain links TRBV21-1 with TRBJ2-6; the table names TRBD1, a call not compared with the DNA. TRBV21-1 is reported as a pseudogene. This CDR3 comprises 18 residues. The CDR3 bases are TGTGCCAGCAGCAAGGGACAGGTCCAAGTCTCTGGGGCCAACGTCCTGACTTTC. This sequence encodes CASSKGQVQVSGANVLTF.

This chain uses TRBV11-2 with TRBJ1-1; TRBD1 aligns across 7 bases. This CDR3 is 14 amino acids long. J was trimmed by 5 bases and V by 5 bases; bases with no gene match: 8. Looked up from germline, CDR1 is SGHAT and CDR2 is FQNNGV. The CDR3 DNA reads TGTGCCAGCAGCCTCTCAGGGGGGGCAACTGAAGCTTTCTTT. It yields the protein CASSLSGGATEAFF.

V gene TRBV7-9 combines with J gene TRBJ1-6; perhaps TRBD1 as D (5 bases). The ends were cut back, 8 bases at V and 8 bases at J, with 16 bases in the middle. Germline values: CDR1 SEHNR, CDR2 FQNEAQ (reference sequence). The CDR3 runs 14 residues. CDR3 DNA sequence: TGTGCCAGCGGCCCCCCGGGGGTGGATTCACCCCTCCACTTT. This translates into CASGPPGVDSPLHF.

V and J are TRBV15 and TRBJ1-2, with unresolved D. Trimming shortened V by 5 bases and J by 1 base, and 8 bases separated the two germline ends. CDR3 length: 13 residues. Germline V gene sequence: CDR1 LNHNV, CDR2 YYDKDF (reference sequence). CDR3 protein: CATSGSYNYGYTF. As DNA, the CDR3 is TGTGCCACCAGCGGCAGTTATAACTATGGCTACACCTTC.

This chain links TRBV27 with TRBJ1-1; a possible D gene is TRBD1 (6 bases). The CDR3 is made up of 13 amino acids. Looked up from germline, CDR1 is MNHEY and CDR2 is SMNVEV (reference sequence). Between the trimmed V and J ends, which lost 6 bases and 1 base, there was a span of 9 bases. DNA of the CDR3: TGTGCCAGCAGCCAGACAGGGAACACTGAAGCTTTCTTT. Its translation: CASSQTGNTEAFF.